This TCR beta chain was documented in a study of cytomegalovirus exposure and HLA in healthy donors. PCR was performed using 60 Vbeta and 13 Jbeta primers. This table comes from immunoSEQ multiplex PCR, and its TCRdb copy is limited to in-frame clones, with some not included. The data contain about 210,000 clones, roughly 80% of them singletons. This clone was observed once. As yet, its antigen is unknown. Study observations and caveats: Accurate HLA-A and HLA-B prediction from TCR beta sequences was reported for most subjects.

The source of this sequence is a man in his thirties or forties in good health and CMV-seronegative. Sequences were obtained from PBMCs.

CDR3 loop: CASSLRDSNQPQHF. The CDR3 DNA reads TGTGCCAGCAGCCTCCGGGACAGTAATCAGCCCCAGCATTTT. The rearrangement links TRBV7-9 to TRBJ1-5; TRBD1 matches at 7 bases. Per germline, CDR1 SEHNR and CDR2 FQNEAQ (reference sequence). Losses at the gene ends were 5 bases for V and 4 bases for J; bases not matched to a gene: 5. This CDR3 contains 14 residues.